Listed below are T cell receptor beta chains from one sample, sequenced in a study of human T cells and chemical hapten exposure. TCRdb fed the reads into MiXCR, producing one record per CDR3 protein. The sample contains around 120,000 distinct CDR3 sequences, over 7.5% of which appear only once. Sequencing was performed on whole blood. The source of these receptors is a human donor in good health. Some clones in this sample may be carry-over from other donors' samples. Both conserved end residues are part of each CDR3. D genes are given only for firm matches. Clone size appears in some rows only: once, few, many, or a class for an expanded clone.

TRBV6-1	-	few	TRBJ2-7	CASSESQGFYEQYF	TGTGCCAGCAGTGAATCCCAGGGATTCTACGAGCAGTACTTC
TRBV25-1	-	-	TRBJ2-5	CASSETHRWGKQETQYF	TGTGCCAGCAGTGAAACCCACCGGTGGGGCAAACAAGAGACCCAGTACTTC
TRBV29-1	TRBD1	-	TRBJ2-4	CSVEDPDRAAKNIQYF	TGCAGCGTTGAAGATCCTGACAGGGCAGCCAAAAACATTCAGTACTTC
TRBV7-9	-	-	TRBJ2-1	CASSPPPQGHEQFF	TGTGCCAGCAGCCCCCCACCTCAGGGCCATGAGCAGTTCTTC
TRBV20-1	-	-	TRBJ1-1	CSASRGLNTEAFF	TGCAGTGCTAGCAGGGGCTTGAACACTGAAGCTTTCTTT
TRBV29-1	-	few	TRBJ2-6	CSVASSGANVLTF	TGCAGCGTTGCCTCCTCTGGGGCCAACGTCCTGACTTTC
TRBV19	TRBD2	many	TRBJ2-1	CATLIPGGVWEQFF	TGTGCCACCCTAATCCCCGGGGGGGTGTGGGAGCAGTTCTTC
TRBV5-4	-	few	TRBJ2-1	CASSLRSRVAEQFF	TGTGCCAGCAGCTTGAGGAGCAGGGTTGCTGAGCAGTTCTTC
TRBV5-1	TRBD2	few	TRBJ2-1	CASSLGLAGGISYNEQFF	TGCGCCAGCAGCTTGGGGCTAGCGGGAGGGATCTCCTACAATGAGCAGTTCTTC
TRBV14	-	-	TRBJ1-1	CASSPRQVWNTEAFF	TGTGCCAGCAGCCCTCGACAGGTCTGGAACACTGAAGCTTTCTTT
TRBV5-1	-	-	TRBJ1-2	CASSTTSFDGYTF	TGCGCCAGCAGCACGACGAGCTTCGATGGCTACACCTTC
TRBV7-2	-	many	TRBJ1-2	CASSLATGRLNYGYTF	TGTGCCAGCAGCTTAGCGACGGGACGGCTTAACTATGGCTACACCTTC
TRBV27	TRBD1	-	TRBJ1-1	CASSVRQGASEAFF	TGTGCCAGCAGTGTGAGACAGGGGGCCTCAGAAGCTTTCTTT
TRBV24-1	-	few	TRBJ2-3	CATSDYRVRKDTQYF	TGTGCCACCAGTGATTACAGGGTCCGAAAAGATACGCAGTATTTT
TRBV30	-	-	TRBJ2-7	CAWRAGDTYEQYF	TGTGCCTGGAGGGCGGGGGACACCTACGAGCAGTACTTC
TRBV2	-	-	TRBJ2-3	CASSEGPSGTDTQYF	TGTGCCAGCAGTGAGGGACCGTCGGGCACAGATACGCAGTATTTT
TRBV10-3	TRBD2	-	TRBJ2-3	CAISEASGRDTQYF	TGTGCCATCAGTGAGGCTAGCGGTCGAGATACGCAGTATTTT
TRBV9	-	-	TRBJ1-6	CASSVSGSYNSPLHF	TGTGCCAGCAGCGTTTCCGGGTCTTATAATTCACCCCTCCACTTT
TRBV4-3	-	few	TRBJ2-1	CASSRTLGNYRGNEQFF	TGCGCCAGCAGCAGGACCCTCGGAAATTATCGGGGCAATGAGCAGTTCTTC
TRBV9	-	-	TRBJ1-6	CASSVEGEGYNSPLHF	TGTGCCAGCAGCGTGGAGGGAGAGGGTTATAATTCACCCCTCCACTTT
TRBV2	TRBD1	few	TRBJ2-7	CASRWDSYEQYF	TGTGCCAGCCGATGGGACAGCTACGAGCAGTACTTC
TRBV29-1	-	-	TRBJ2-7	CSVLAREGGYEQYF	TGCAGCGTCCTCGCCAGGGAAGGAGGCTACGAGCAGTACTTC
TRBV7-3	TRBD1	many	TRBJ2-2	CASNKAGGSTGELFF	TGTGCCAGCAATAAGGCAGGGGGCTCGACCGGGGAGCTGTTTTTT
TRBV11-1	-	many	TRBJ2-1	CSSGQNPNEQFF	TGTAGCAGTGGGCAAAACCCGAATGAGCAGTTCTTC
TRBV30	-	many	TRBJ1-5	CAWSVNARGNQPQHF	TGTGCCTGGAGTGTAAACGCCAGGGGCAATCAGCCCCAGCATTTT
TRBV6-5	TRBD1	many	TRBJ1-2	CASSETGGYGYTF	TGTGCCAGCAGCGAGACAGGGGGCTATGGCTACACCTTC
TRBV4-1	-	many	TRBJ1-6	CATKEGPNYNSPLHF	TGCGCCACGAAGGAGGGGCCGAACTATAATTCACCCCTCCACTTT
TRBV29-1	-	-	TRBJ1-1	CSVVTGRGTEAFF	TGCAGCGTTGTAACAGGGAGGGGCACTGAAGCTTTCTTT
TRBV11-2	-	few	TRBJ1-1	CASSLYSQMNTEAFF	TGTGCCAGCAGCTTGTACAGCCAGATGAACACTGAAGCTTTCTTT
TRBV20-1	TRBD2	medium-sized	TRBJ2-1	CSSTLLAGGSNEQFF	TGCAGTTCTACGCTACTAGCGGGAGGCTCCAATGAGCAGTTCTTC
TRBV12-3/TRBV12-4	-	few	TRBJ1-1	CASSSPPGNTEAFF	TGTGCCAGCAGTAGTCCACCCGGGAACACTGAAGCTTTCTTT
TRBV2	TRBD1	few	TRBJ2-5	CAAQQGQARQETQYF	TGTGCCGCCCAACAAGGACAGGCCCGCCAAGAGACCCAGTACTTC
TRBV10-2	-	many	TRBJ2-1	CASSELGEQFF	TGCGCCAGCAGTGAGCTAGGTGAGCAGTTCTTC
TRBV6-2/TRBV6-3	-	few	TRBJ2-2	CASSYTRSGETGELFF	TGTGCCAGCAGTTACACCCGGTCCGGTGAGACCGGGGAGCTGTTTTTT
TRBV2	-	few	TRBJ2-3	CASSPRLATLRDTQYF	TGTGCCAGCAGCCCTCGTCTAGCCACCCTCCGAGATACGCAGTATTTT
TRBV20-1	TRBD2	many	TRBJ2-3	CSALPLAGLGDTQYF	TGCAGTGCCTTACCCTTAGCGGGCCTGGGGGATACGCAGTATTTT
TRBV6-5	-	-	TRBJ1-5	CASSKDKAGNQPQHF	TGTGCCAGCAGTAAAGACAAGGCAGGCAATCAGCCCCAGCATTTT
TRBV12-2	-	-	TRBJ2-7	CASRHMLRAQRKALYEQYF	TGTGCAAGTCGTCATATGTTGCGGGCTCAGCGGAAGGCCCTCTACGAGCAGTACTTC
TRBV7-8	TRBD2	few	TRBJ2-5	CASRSSGRGGETQYF	TGTGCCAGCAGATCTAGCGGGAGAGGGGGAGAGACCCAGTACTTC
TRBV25-1	TRBD2	many	TRBJ2-1	CASSSGVGVSLAGSRSEQFF	TGTGCCAGCAGTTCGGGGGTGGGAGTTTCACTAGCGGGCTCCCGGAGTGAGCAGTTCTTC
TRBV27	-	-	TRBJ2-3	CASSLSRLFPDTQYF	TGTGCCAGCAGTTTATCCCGCTTATTCCCAGATACGCAGTATTTT
TRBV20-1	TRBD1	-	TRBJ1-1	CSAPTTGGGTEAFF	TGCAGTGCCCCTACGACAGGGGGAGGAACTGAAGCTTTCTTT